This entry describes one T cell receptor (beta chain). The antigen this receptor binds is unknown. No much larger clone exists at a distance of one base, and base qualities are not known. Germline trimming: 4 bases from V, 5 bases from J; junction bases outside gene matches: 8. The CDR3, from cysteine to phenylalanine, totals 15 residues. Of all the DNA, just the CDR3 is kept, 45 bases in frame from base 1. The germline V gene (reference sequence) specifies MNHEY as CDR1 and SMNVEV as CDR2. The sample belongs to a study of blood T cells in healthy people across ages (dated by TCRdb to between 2014 and 2016). About the full investigation: In model experiments, template switching captured roughly one uniquely barcoded TCR beta cDNA molecule for every two T cells. To avoid experimental bias, donors of different ages were spread randomly across the sequencing lanes. Age-related changes in TCR beta repertoire diversity were measured in the study by deep sequencing normalized with unique cDNA molecular identifiers. Using the same blood draw, the study looked at two additional independent replicas of 1 million unique cDNA reads for two donors, one aged 18 to 30 and the other aged 80 or older. The donors were split into four age groups: young (average roughly 15 years), middle-aged (about 40), aged (62) and long-lived (approximately 80).

Beyond this particular receptor, the publication reports: Because the CMV infection status of the donors was unknown, age-related changes in expanded clonotypes may potentially have been confounded. Compared with the aged group, more naive CD4+ T cells, fewer expanded clones and increased TCR diversity were shown by the long-lived group, suggesting age selection. Since profiling was done on bulk unsorted PBMCs, naive and antigen-experienced compartments could not be conclusively compared. Total diversity estimates from one million sequenced T cells were considered lower bounds and underestimates. The percentage of naive T cells measured by flow cytometry correlated strongly with observed TCR beta diversity. As age increased, observed TCR beta diversity per million T cells dropped in a roughly linear way, and a significant reduction was already evident by age about 36.

The method was 5' RACE. Data came from an Illumina HiSeq 2500. A second roughly 6 to 12 cycle PCR used a sample-barcoded 5' primer and a J-beta primer mix. Each TCR beta cDNA molecule received a unique molecular identifier from a template-switch 5' adaptor carrying 12 random nucleotides. Each sample yielded at least 2.5 million CDR3-containing paired-end reads. First-strand cDNA synthesis was performed from all RNA using the Mint cDNA synthesis kit, with priming by a TRBC-specific oligonucleotide. All cDNA was treated with uracil-DNA glycosylase and then went through a first 18-cycle PCR with the universal primers M1SS and BC2_uni_R. The study's own analysis went as follows. Each sample was normalized by randomly selecting 1 million high-quality reads, each carrying a distinct molecular identifier. Instead of being binned into consensus sequences, reads that shared molecular identifiers were thrown out. MiTCR, set to a Q25 quality threshold and the strictest error-elimination algorithm, was used for CDR3 identification, clonotype clustering and error correction. A nonparametric unseen species model with Euler transformation was used to estimate a lower bound on total TCR beta diversity. TCRdb reworked the public reads: Q25 trimming with fastp, MiXCR clone assembly, productive beta chains retained. Rows matching on CDR3 protein sequence are summarized as one entry with the most common DNA and genes. These V and J calls derive from TCRdb rather than the authors' analysis. The sample records 1.5 million to 1.9 million distinct CDR3 sequences, around 40% of which are singletons. The ten largest clones take up around 4% of the sample.

Donors were approximately 42 systemically healthy Caucasian individuals from Russia aged roughly 6 to 90 years. Roughly 10 milliliters of peripheral blood were collected from each donor into EDTA-treated Vacutainer tubes. Ficoll-Paque density-gradient centrifugation was used to isolate PBMCs, with at least 6 million per sample. Total RNA was extracted from PBMCs with Trizol reagent, with at least 6 micrograms obtained per sample. Naive CD45RAhigh/CD27high T cell percentages were measured by flow cytometry on a PBMC aliquot from every donor. The source is a woman aged 18-29 years in good health. The sequence joins TRBV27 to TRBJ2-1, with 7 bases aligning to TRBD1. The sample taken for sequencing was blood. DNA sequence: TGTGCCAGCAGTTCGGACAGGTCCGTCCACAATGAGCAGTTCTTC. Its protein reads: CASSSDRSVHNEQFF.